This T cell receptor (beta chain) originates from a study of T-cell reconstitution after alpha-beta-depleted transplantation in children. Study-wide results and caveats: At day 60, the high TCRbeta diversity found in some patients originated from recipient T cells and thymic progenitors that had survived. There were reportedly several hundred expanded graft clones from which alpha-beta T cells came about two months after transplant. Newly made T cells mostly supplied T-cell counts and diversity one year after transplant.

This clonotype was recorded only once. Its cognate antigen is unknown. As it was prepared, the TCRbeta library received unique molecular identifiers. TCRdb reprocessed the PCR reads via MiXCR and lists one record per CDR3 protein. The data show about 470,000 distinct CDR3 sequences, about 40% seen once. Trimming took 3 bases from V and 4 from J; bases not matched to a gene: 16. Germline V gene sequence: CDR1 MDHEN, CDR2 SYDVKM. There are 18 residues in the CDR3. Material: PBMCs, obtained before TCRalphabeta/CD19-depleted stem cell transplant. This clonotype was sampled from a girl aged 2 to 10 with aplastic anemia, due to receive a stem cell transplant. This sequence joins TRBV28 and TRBJ1-1; 8 bases align to TRBD1. As DNA, the CDR3 is TGTGCCAGCAGTTTCATCGTTGAGGCGACAGGGGAAAGCACTGAAGCTTTCTTT. Encoded protein: CASSFIVEATGESTEAFF.